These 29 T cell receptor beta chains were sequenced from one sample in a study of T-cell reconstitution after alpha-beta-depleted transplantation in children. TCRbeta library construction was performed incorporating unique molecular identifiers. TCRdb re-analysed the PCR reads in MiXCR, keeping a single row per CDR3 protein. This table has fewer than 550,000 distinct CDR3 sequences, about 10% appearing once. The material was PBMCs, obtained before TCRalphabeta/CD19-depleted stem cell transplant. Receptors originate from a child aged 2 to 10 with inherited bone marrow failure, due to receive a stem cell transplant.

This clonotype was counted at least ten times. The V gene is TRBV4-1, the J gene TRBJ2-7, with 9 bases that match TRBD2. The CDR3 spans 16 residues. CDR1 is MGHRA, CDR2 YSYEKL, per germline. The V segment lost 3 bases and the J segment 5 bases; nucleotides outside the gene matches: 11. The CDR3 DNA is TGCGCCAGCAGCCAGGAACCGGGACTAGCTTCCCACGAGCAGTACTTC. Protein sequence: CASSQEPGLASHEQYF.

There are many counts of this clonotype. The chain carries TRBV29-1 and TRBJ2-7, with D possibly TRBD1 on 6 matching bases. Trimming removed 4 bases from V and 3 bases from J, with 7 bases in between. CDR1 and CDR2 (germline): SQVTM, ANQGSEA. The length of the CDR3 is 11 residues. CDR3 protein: CSVVGGYEQYF. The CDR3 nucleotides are TGCAGCGTTGTAGGGGGCTACGAGCAGTACTTC.

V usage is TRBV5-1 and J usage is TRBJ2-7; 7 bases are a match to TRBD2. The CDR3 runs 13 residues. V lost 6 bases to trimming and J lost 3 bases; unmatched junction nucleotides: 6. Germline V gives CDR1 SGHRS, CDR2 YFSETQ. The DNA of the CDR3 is TGCGCCAGCAACGCGGCGGGAGACTACGAGCAGTACTTC. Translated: CASNAAGDYEQYF.

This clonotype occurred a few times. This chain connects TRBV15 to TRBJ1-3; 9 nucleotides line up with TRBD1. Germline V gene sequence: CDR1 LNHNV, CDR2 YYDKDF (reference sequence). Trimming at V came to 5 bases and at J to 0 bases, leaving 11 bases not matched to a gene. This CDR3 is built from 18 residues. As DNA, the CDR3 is TGTGCCACCAGCGGAGGTGGAACAGGGGGCTTCTCTGGAAACACCATATATTTT. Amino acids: CATSGGGTGGFSGNTIYF.

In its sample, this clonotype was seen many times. The CDR3 reads CASSESVGLETQYF. The CDR3 DNA reads TGCGCCAGCAGTGAGTCGGTAGGGTTAGAGACCCAGTACTTC. V is TRBV10-2 and J is TRBJ2-5, with D hard to call. The CDR3 is 14 residues long. The V gene lost 0 bases and the J gene lost 4 bases, with 9 bases spanning the gap. Germline CDR1 and CDR2: WSHSY and SAAADI.

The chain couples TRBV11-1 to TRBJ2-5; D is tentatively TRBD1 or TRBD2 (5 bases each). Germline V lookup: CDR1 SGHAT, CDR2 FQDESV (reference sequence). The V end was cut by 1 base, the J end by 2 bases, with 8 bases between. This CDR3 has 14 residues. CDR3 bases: TGTGCCAGCAGCTTAGGCGAGGGGCAAGAGACCCAGTACTTC. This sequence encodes CASSLGEGQETQYF.

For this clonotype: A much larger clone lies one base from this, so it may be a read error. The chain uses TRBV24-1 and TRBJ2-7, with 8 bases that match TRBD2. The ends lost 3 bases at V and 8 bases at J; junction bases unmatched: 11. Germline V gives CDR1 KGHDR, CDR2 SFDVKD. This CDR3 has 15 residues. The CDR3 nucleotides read TGTGCCACCAGTGATGTAGCGGGACCGCCTTCCAAGCAGTACTTC. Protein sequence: CATSDVAGPPSKQYF.

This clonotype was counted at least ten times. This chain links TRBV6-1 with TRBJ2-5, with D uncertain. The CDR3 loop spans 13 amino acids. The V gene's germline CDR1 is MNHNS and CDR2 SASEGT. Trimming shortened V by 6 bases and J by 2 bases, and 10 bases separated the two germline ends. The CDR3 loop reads CASSQSRQETQYF. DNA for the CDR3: TGTGCCAGCAGCCAGAGCCGGCAAGAGACCCAGTACTTC.

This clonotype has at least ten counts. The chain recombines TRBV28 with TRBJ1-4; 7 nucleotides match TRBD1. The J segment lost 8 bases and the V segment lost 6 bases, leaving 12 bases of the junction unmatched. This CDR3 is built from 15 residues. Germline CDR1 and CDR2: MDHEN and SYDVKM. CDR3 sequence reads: CASSPRDRAPEKLFF. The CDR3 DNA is TGTGCCAGCAGCCCTCGGGACAGAGCCCCAGAAAAACTGTTTTTT.

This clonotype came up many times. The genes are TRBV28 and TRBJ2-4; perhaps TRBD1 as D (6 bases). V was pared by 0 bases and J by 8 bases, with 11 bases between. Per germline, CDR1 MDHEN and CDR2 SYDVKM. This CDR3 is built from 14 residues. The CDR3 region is CASSLWQGTHIQYF. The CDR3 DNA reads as TGTGCCAGCAGTTTATGGCAGGGGACGCACATTCAGTACTTC.

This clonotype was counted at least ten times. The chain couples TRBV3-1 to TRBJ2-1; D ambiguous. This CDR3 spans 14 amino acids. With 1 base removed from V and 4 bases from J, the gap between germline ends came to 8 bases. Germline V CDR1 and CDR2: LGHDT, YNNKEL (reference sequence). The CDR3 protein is CASSQGNNYNEQFF. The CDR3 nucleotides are TGTGCCAGCAGCCAAGGAAATAATTACAATGAGCAGTTCTTC.

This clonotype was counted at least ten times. CDR3 nucleotide sequence: TGTGCCAGCCTCTTTCTATCCTCTCAGGAAAAACTGTTTTTT. Amino acids: CASLFLSSQEKLFF. V gene TRBV2 combines with J gene TRBJ1-4; D unresolved. The germline V gene encodes CDR1 SNHLY and CDR2 FYNNEI. Trimming removed 8 bases at V and 8 bases at J, with 18 bases between. The CDR3 sequence is 14 residues long.

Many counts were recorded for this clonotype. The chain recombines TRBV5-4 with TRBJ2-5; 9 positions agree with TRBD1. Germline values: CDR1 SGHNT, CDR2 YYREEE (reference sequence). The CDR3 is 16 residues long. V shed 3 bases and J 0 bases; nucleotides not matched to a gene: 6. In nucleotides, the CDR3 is TGTGCCAGCAGCTGGGTCCGGGACAGGGACCAAGAGACCCAGTACTTC. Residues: CASSWVRDRDQETQYF.

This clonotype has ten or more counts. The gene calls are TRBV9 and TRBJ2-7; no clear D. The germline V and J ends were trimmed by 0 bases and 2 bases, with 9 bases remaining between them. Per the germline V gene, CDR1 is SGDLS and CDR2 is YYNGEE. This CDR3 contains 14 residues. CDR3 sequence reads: CASSVGLAPYEQYF. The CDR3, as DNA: TGTGCCAGCAGCGTAGGACTGGCCCCCTACGAGCAGTACTTC. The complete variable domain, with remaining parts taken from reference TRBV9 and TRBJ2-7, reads DSGVTQTPKHLITATGQRVTLRCSPRSGDLSVYWYQQSLDQGLQFLIQYYNGEERAKGNILERFSAQQFPDLHSELNLSSLELGDSALYFCASSVGLAPYEQYFGPGTRLTVT.

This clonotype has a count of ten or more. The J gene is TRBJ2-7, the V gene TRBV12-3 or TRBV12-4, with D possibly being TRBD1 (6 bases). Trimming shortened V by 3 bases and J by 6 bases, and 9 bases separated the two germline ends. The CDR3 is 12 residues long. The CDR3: CASSFLRGEQYF. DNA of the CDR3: TGTGCCAGCAGTTTTCTCAGGGGCGAGCAGTACTTC.

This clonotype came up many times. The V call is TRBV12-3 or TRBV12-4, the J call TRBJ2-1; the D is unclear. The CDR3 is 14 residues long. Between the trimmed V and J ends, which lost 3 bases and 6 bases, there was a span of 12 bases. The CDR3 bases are TGTGCCAGCAGTTTTACAGCGCCGGGCAATGAGCAGTTCTTC. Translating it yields CASSFTAPGNEQFF.

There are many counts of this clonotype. The CDR3 DNA reads TGTGCCAGCAGCCCTGACAGGGGTGCCTACGAGCAGTACTTC. It translates to CASSPDRGAYEQYF. The chain recombines TRBV7-2 with TRBJ2-7; 8 bases line up with TRBD1. Germline V CDR1 and CDR2: SGHTA, FQGNSA. CDR3 length: 14 residues. The V and J ends lost 5 bases and 2 bases, in that order; junction bases with no gene match: 5.

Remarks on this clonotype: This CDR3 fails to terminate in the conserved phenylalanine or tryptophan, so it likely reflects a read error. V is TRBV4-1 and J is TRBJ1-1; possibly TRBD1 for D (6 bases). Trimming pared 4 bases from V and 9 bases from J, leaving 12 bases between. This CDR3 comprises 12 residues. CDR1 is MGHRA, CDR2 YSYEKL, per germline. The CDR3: CASSPAGQKAFL. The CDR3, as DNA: TGCGCCAGCAGCCCAGCAGGACAGAAAGCTTTCCTT.

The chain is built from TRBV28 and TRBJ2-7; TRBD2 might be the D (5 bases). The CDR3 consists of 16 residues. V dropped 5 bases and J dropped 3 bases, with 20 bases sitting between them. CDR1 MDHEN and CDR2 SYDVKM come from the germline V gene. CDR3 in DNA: TGTGCCAGCAGTACCCCACGAGTACAGCGGTACTACGAGCAGTACTTC. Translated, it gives CASSTPRVQRYYEQYF.

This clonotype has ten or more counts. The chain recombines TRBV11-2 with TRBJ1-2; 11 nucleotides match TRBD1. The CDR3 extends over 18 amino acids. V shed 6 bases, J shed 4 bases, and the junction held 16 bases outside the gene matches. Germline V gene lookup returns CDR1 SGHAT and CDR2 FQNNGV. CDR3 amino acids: CASRPGQGAVRAPYGYTF. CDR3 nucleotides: TGTGCCAGCAGACCAGGACAGGGGGCAGTCCGGGCCCCCTATGGCTACACCTTC. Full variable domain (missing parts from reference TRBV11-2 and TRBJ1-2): EAGVAQSPRYKIIEKRQSVAFWCNPISGHATLYWYQQILGQGPKLLIQFQNNGVVDDSQLPKDRFSAERLKGVDSTLKIQPAKLEDSAVYLCASRPGQGAVRAPYGYTFGSGTRLTVV.

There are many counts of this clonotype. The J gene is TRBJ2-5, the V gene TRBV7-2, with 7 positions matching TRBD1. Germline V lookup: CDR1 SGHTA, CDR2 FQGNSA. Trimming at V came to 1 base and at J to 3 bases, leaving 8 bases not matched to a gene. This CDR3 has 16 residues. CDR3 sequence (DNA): TGTGCCAGCAGCTTAGTCCTAAGACAGGGAAAAGAGACCCAGTACTTC. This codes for CASSLVLRQGKETQYF. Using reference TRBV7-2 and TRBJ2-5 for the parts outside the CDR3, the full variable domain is GAGVSQSPSNKVTEKGKDVELRCDPISGHTALYWYRQSLGQGLEFLIYFQGNSAPDKSGLPSDRFSAERTGGSVSTLTIQRTQQEDSAVYLCASSLVLRQGKETQYFGPGTRLLVL.

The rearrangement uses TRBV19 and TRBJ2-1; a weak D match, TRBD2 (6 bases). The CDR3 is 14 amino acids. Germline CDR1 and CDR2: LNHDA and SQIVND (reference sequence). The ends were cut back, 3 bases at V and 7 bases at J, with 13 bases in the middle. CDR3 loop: CASSIGGGWNEQFF. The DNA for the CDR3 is TGTGCCAGTAGTATTGGGGGAGGCTGGAATGAGCAGTTCTTC.

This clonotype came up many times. CDR3 sequence reads: CSAVDDGYTF. The CDR3 coding sequence is TGCAGTGCTGTGGATGATGGCTACACCTTC. The chain combines TRBV20-1 with TRBJ1-2; no clear D. The length of the CDR3 is 10 residues. V was trimmed by 5 bases and J by 6 bases, leaving 7 bases between them. Per the germline V gene, CDR1 is DFQATT and CDR2 is SNEGSKA (reference sequence).

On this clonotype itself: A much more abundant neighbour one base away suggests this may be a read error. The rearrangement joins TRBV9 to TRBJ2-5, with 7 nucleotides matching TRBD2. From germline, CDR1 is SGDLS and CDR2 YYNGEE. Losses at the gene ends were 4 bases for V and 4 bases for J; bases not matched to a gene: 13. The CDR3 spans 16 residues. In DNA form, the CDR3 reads TGTGCCAGCAGCCCACGAGCGGGGATTAGGGGAGAGACCCAGTACTTC. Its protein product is CASSPRAGIRGETQYF.

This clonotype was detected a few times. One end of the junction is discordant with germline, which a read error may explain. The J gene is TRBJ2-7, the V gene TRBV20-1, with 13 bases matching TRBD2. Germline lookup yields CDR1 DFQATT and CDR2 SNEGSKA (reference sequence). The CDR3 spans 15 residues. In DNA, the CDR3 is TGCTGTGCTAGCCCCGGGACTAGCGGGACTGGCGAGCAGTACTTC. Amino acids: CCASPGTSGTGEQYF.

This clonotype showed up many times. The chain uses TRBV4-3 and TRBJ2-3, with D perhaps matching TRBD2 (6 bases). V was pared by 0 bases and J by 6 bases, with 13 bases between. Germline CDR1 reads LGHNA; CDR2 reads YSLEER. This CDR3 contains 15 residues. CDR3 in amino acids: CASSQEVGLPDTQYF. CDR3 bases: TGCGCCAGCAGCCAAGAGGTGGGACTCCCCGATACGCAGTATTTT.

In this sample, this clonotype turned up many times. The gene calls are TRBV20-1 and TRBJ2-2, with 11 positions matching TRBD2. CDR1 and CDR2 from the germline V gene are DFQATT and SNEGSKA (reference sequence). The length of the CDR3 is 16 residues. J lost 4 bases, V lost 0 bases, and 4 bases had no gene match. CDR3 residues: CSARDFSGRATGELFF. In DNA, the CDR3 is TGCAGTGCTAGAGACTTTAGCGGGAGGGCCACCGGGGAGCTGTTTTTT.

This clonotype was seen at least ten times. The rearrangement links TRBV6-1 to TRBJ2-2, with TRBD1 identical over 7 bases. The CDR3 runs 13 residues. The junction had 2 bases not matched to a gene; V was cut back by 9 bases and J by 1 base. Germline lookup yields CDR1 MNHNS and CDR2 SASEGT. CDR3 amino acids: CASWDRNTGELFF. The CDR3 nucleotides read TGTGCCAGTTGGGACAGGAACACCGGGGAGCTGTTTTTT.

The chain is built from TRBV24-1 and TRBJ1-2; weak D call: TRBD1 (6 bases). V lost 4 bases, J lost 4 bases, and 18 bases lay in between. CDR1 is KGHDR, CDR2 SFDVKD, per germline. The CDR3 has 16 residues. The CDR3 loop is CATSDPGTPGGYGYTF. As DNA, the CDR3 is TGTGCCACCAGTGACCCGGGGACACCCGGGGGCTATGGCTACACCTTC.